This T cell receptor (beta chain) was identified during a study of a mutant IDH1 vaccine in newly diagnosed glioma. Study as a whole: Scheduled at week 35, visit V12 preceded visit V13, held at week 47.

Repertoires were generated with immunoSEQ multiplex PCR, while TCRdb's copy carries only in-frame clones and drops some. The data hold roughly 26,000 clones, with 75% to 90% observed a single time. Note on this clone: Its antigen is undetermined.

The time point is: week 35, safety follow-up. Each dose of the vaccine consisted of 300 ug of mutant IDH1 20-mer peptide, with topical imiquimod. In weeks 1, 3, 5, 7, 11, 15, 19 and 23, patients were vaccinated. The receptor's source is a man aged 30-40 years with glioma. The sample consisted of PBMCs, taken from a glioma patient whose treatment included an IDH1 peptide vaccine.

In nucleotides, the CDR3 is TGTGCCAGCAGCAATTTCAGGGAGTCGGGACAAGAGACCCAGTACTTC. This gives the protein CASSNFRESGQETQYF. The J gene is TRBJ2-5, the V gene TRBV5-5; D may match TRBD1 or TRBD2 (5 bases each). The germline V gene has CDR1 SGHKS and CDR2 YYEKEE (reference sequence). This CDR3 is built from 16 residues. Trimming shortened V by 4 bases and J by 2 bases, and 18 bases separated the two germline ends.